Sequencing of this T cell receptor (beta chain) was carried out in a study of T cell responses to AZD1222 COVID-19 vaccine (dated by TCRdb to about 2021). Describing the broader study: A total of more than 230 trial participants underwent TCR sequencing, of whom about 200 received two doses of AZD1222 and approximately 25 received two doses of the MenACWY control vaccine. Trial participants were enrolled by age into subgroups of 18-55, 56-69 and 70-plus years, and around 150, 29 and 61 TCR-sequenced participants, respectively, were included in these subgroups. Study-level results and caveats: In the small 56-69-year group, the increase in depth fell short of significance, most likely because of low power. No day 14 peak-response samples were available, so repertoires were characterized only after the peak T cell response. Reportedly, close to half of the unique spike-specific TCRs recognized epitopes lying outside the regions that are mutated in the B.1.351 and B.1.1.7 variants. Participants were mostly white British, with more females than males. The authors suggested clonal diversity may have been underestimated. CD4 TCRs associated with the vaccine covered the entire spike protein, and the dominant responses were in regions 160-218 and 743-854. A significant rise in spike-specific TCR breadth and depth was observed after two AZD1222 doses relative to day 0 and relative to MenACWY recipients. Only a handful of AZD1222 recipients were SARS-CoV-2 seropositive at baseline, limiting conclusions about previously exposed vaccinees.

V is clipped by 0 bases and J by 1 base, and the sequence between their germline boundaries is 11 bases long. CDR1 is given as SGHAT and CDR2 as FQNNGV, both from the germline V gene. Taken from cysteine to phenylalanine, the CDR3 has 16 residues. The entry retains the CDR3 DNA only, 48 bases that are in frame from base 1. In the case of this clone: Its antigen is unknown. No base quality information exists; no much larger clone differs at one position.

The time point label of this sample denotes: baseline before first vaccination. The sample's treatment or condition label, in plain terms: meningococcal conjugate vaccine given as trial control. Samples from vaccinated people were obtained from the UK trials COV001 and COV002, which included a single-blind randomized controlled phase 2/3 trial of AZD1222 (ChAdOx1 nCoV-19) in healthy adults. For TCRbeta chain sequencing, PBMC samples from trial participants were taken at day 0 and at day 28 after the second dose. The CDR3 regions of human TCRbeta chains were analyzed by immunosequencing. Turning to the authors' computational methods: Repertoire TCRs were checked for matches against a reference library of SARS-CoV-2-specific TCRs that had been generated using the MIRA antigen-specificity platform. Breadth was defined as the fraction of unique TCRs that were SARS-CoV-2-associated. Depth was defined as the fraction of total T cells that were SARS-CoV-2-associated. Each spike-specific TCR was assigned to its reactive spike region and to a CD4 or CD8 class using the MIRA data. Log10-transformed breadth and depth values were compared by one-way ANOVA with Sidak's multiple comparisons tests. TCRdb carries this immuneACCESS record with in-frame sequences only. Its versions omit some clonotypes, under half of them owing to an unresolved V gene in the studies checked, with the rest unexplained. The V and J calls and the clone size are those of that table, but D and trimming were determined from the DNA. This sample comprises 80,000 to 95,000 clones, about 90% of them detected only once. The biggest ten clones account for over 2.5% of the sample.

The specimen was peripheral blood, collected on day 0 of MenACWY control vaccination. Rearrangement joined TRBV11-2 to TRBJ2-3; the D region possibly corresponds to TRBD2 (5 bases align). This clonotype was obtained from an adult in good health. The CDR3 region has the sequence CASSLDPGWGTDTQYF. The bases read TGTGCCAGCAGCTTAGATCCGGGATGGGGCACAGATACGCAGTATTTT. Where the CDR3 stops, the reference TRBV11-2 and TRBJ2-3 genes take over; the full variable domain is EAGVAQSPRYKIIEKRQSVAFWCNPISGHATLYWYQQILGQGPKLLIQFQNNGVVDDSQLPKDRFSAERLKGVDSTLKIQPAKLEDSAVYLCASSLDPGWGTDTQYFGPGTRLTVL.